One and the same sample provided the 19 T cell receptor beta chains below, sequenced in a study of T-cell reconstitution after alpha-beta-depleted transplantation in children. The TCRbeta library was prepared with unique molecular identifiers. TCRdb independently ran MiXCR on the PCR reads; one entry per CDR3 protein. Seen here are a few hundred thousand distinct CDR3 sequences, around 9.6% observed once, and the top ten hold around 10%. The source was PBMCs from the stem cell graft donor, collected from the stem cell graft. Receptor source: a human donor who donated a stem cell graft to a child with SCID.

This clonotype was detected a few times. This chain uses TRBV10-3 with TRBJ2-1; 9 bases fit TRBD2. The CDR3 is made up of 14 amino acids. Per germline, CDR1 ENHRY and CDR2 SYGVKD. V shed 10 bases, J shed 8 bases, and the junction held 12 bases outside the gene matches. The CDR3 region has the DNA TGTGCCACCGCCGGGACTAGCTTTAACGATGAGCAGTTCTTC. This sequence encodes CATAGTSFNDEQFF.

This clonotype came up a few times. This chain links TRBV5-1 with TRBJ2-1, with 7 bases fitting TRBD1. Per the germline V gene, CDR1 is SGHRS and CDR2 is YFSETQ. The CDR3 length is 14 residues. J gave up 9 bases and V 3 bases, and 9 bases lay outside the gene matches. For the CDR3, the DNA is TGCGCCAGCAGCTGGAGCCTGACAGGGATTGAGCAGTTCTTC. Translating gives CASSWSLTGIEQFF.

This clonotype was detected a few times. This sequence joins TRBV24-1 and TRBJ1-1, with 7 positions matching TRBD1. J was trimmed by 0 bases and V by 7 bases; bases with no gene match: 7. The CDR3 covers 15 residues. Germline V gene lookup returns CDR1 KGHDR and CDR2 SFDVKD. In DNA, the CDR3 is TGTGCCACCAGGATCCTACAGGGGATGAACACTGAAGCTTTCTTT. Translated, it gives CATRILQGMNTEAFF.

The rearrangement uses TRBV28 and TRBJ1-2, with a weak D call TRBD1 (6 bases). This CDR3 has 15 residues. The germline gives CDR1 MDHEN, CDR2 SYDVKM. The V gene lost 7 bases and the J gene lost 4 bases, with 19 bases spanning the gap. CDR3 nucleotide sequence: TGTGCCAGCACTATATCACAGGGTTTGGTCTATGGCTACACCTTC. This gives the protein CASTISQGLVYGYTF.

This clonotype was seen more than once but under ten times. V gene TRBV27 combines with J gene TRBJ2-3; D not certain. The germline V gene encodes CDR1 MNHEY and CDR2 SMNVEV (reference sequence). V was clipped by 10 bases and J by 1 base, with 21 bases between them. The CDR3 is made up of 16 amino acids. This chain's CDR3 is CATFLARPGGTDTQYF. The CDR3 bases are TGTGCCACCTTTCTTGCCAGGCCCGGCGGCACAGATACGCAGTATTTT.

This clonotype appeared many times. CDR3 in amino acids: CASSEELGLGNSPLHF. CDR3 bases: TGCGCCAGCAGTGAGGAACTGGGGCTGGGTAATTCACCCCTCCACTTT. The chain uses TRBV10-2 and TRBJ1-6; D is possibly TRBD1 (5 bases). The CDR3 is 16 residues long. The V gene lost 2 bases and the J gene lost 6 bases, with 14 bases spanning the gap. Germline V CDR1 and CDR2: WSHSY, SAAADI.

This clonotype has ten or more counts. The CDR3 DNA follows: TGTGCCAGCAGGATCGAGGGAGTCAATCAGCCCCAGCATTTT. This gives the protein CASRIEGVNQPQHF. The chain has TRBV2 and TRBJ1-5; D is unresolved. CDR1 SNHLY and CDR2 FYNNEI come from the germline V gene. There are 14 residues in the CDR3. V was cut by 6 bases and J by 3 bases, with 12 bases left in between.

The rearrangement uses TRBV24-1 and TRBJ2-2, with D perhaps assigned TRBD1 or TRBD2 (5 bases each). The CDR3 contains 16 residues. Trimming left V 3 bases short and J 0 bases short, with 10 bases between. The V gene's germline CDR1 is KGHDR and CDR2 SFDVKD. Written as DNA, the CDR3 is TGTGCCACCAGTGATGCCGGGACGGCGAACACCGGGGAGCTGTTTTTT. Translation: CATSDAGTANTGELFF.

This clonotype was observed many times. The rearrangement links TRBV21-1 to TRBJ2-1; TRBD1, the table's D call, lacks a check against the DNA. TRBV21-1 constitutes a pseudogene. The CDR3 covers 14 residues. CDR3 in DNA: TGTGCCAGCAGCAAACTCGGACAGTTGAGTGAGCAGTTCTTC. This gives the protein CASSKLGQLSEQFF.

This clonotype was detected a few times. V and J are TRBV6-1 and TRBJ1-1; no clear D. The germline V gene encodes CDR1 MNHNS and CDR2 SASEGT. The CDR3 runs to 14 residues. The ends were cut back, 4 bases at V and 6 bases at J, with 15 bases in the middle. CDR3 DNA sequence: TGTGCCAGCAGTGTCACCGTACTAAAACCTGAAGCTTTCTTT. Residues: CASSVTVLKPEAFF.

This clonotype was seen a few times. The gene calls are TRBV5-1 and TRBJ2-1, with D possibly matching TRBD1 (6 bases). The V end was cut by 0 bases, the J end by 2 bases, with 18 bases between. The CDR3 has 18 amino acids. CDR1 and CDR2 (germline): SGHRS, YFSETQ. The CDR3 DNA reads as TGCGCCAGCAGCTTGGTCCCATTGGGGGCTAGCCCCTACAATGAGCAGTTCTTC. It encodes CASSLVPLGASPYNEQFF.

The V and J genes are TRBV4-2 and TRBJ2-3, with D perhaps matching TRBD1 (6 bases). The CDR3 runs 18 residues. Trimming removed 0 bases at V and 1 base at J, with 17 bases between. Per germline, CDR1 LGHNA and CDR2 YNFKEQ. CDR3 amino acids: CASSQDRNSAGGTDTQYF. The CDR3 DNA reads TGTGCCAGCAGCCAAGATCGGAATTCGGCAGGGGGCACAGATACGCAGTATTTT.

Notes on this clonotype: Sequence at one end of the junction differs from germline and may be a read error. The chain links TRBV6-2 or TRBV6-3 to TRBJ2-2, with TRBD2 as a possible D gene (5 bases). This CDR3 has 16 amino acids. Germline CDR1 reads MNHEY; CDR2 reads SVGEGT. The chain's CDR3 is CASSELAGPNTWELFF. The CDR3 bases are TGTGCCAGCAGTGAGCTTGCGGGCCCAAACACCTGGGAGCTGTTTTTT.

This clonotype appeared many times. The chain recombines TRBV29-1 with TRBJ1-1, with D possibly being TRBD1 (5 bases). The CDR3 loop spans 13 amino acids. CDR1 and CDR2 from the germline V gene are SQVTM and ANQGSEA. V was clipped by 5 bases and J by 0 bases, with 10 bases between them. The CDR3 is CSVTGRMNTEAFF. The CDR3 DNA reads TGCAGCGTTACGGGACGCATGAACACTGAAGCTTTCTTT.

The chain couples TRBV27 to TRBJ2-7; 8 positions agree with TRBD1. Germline CDR1 reads MNHEY; CDR2 reads SMNVEV (reference sequence). This CDR3 contains 16 residues. With V trimmed by 2 bases and J by 3 bases, 9 bases remained unmatched. The DNA of the CDR3 is TGTGCCAGCAGTTTAGCCCGGACAGGGAGAAGCTACGAGCAGTACTTC. Protein product: CASSLARTGRSYEQYF.

This clonotype showed up many times. This CDR3 reads CASSLQPEFGELFF. CDR3 nucleotide sequence: TGTGCCAGCAGTTTGCAGCCAGAGTTCGGGGAGCTGTTTTTT. The chain recombines TRBV27 with TRBJ2-2; D is unresolved. With 3 bases removed from V and 7 bases from J, the gap between germline ends came to 12 bases. CDR1 is MNHEY, CDR2 SMNVEV, per germline (reference sequence). CDR3 length: 14 residues.

This clonotype was observed many times. The V call is TRBV6-5, the J call TRBJ2-7, with no clear D. This CDR3 contains 11 residues. CDR1 is MNHEY and CDR2 is SVGAGI in the germline V gene. Trimming pared 5 bases from V and 4 bases from J, leaving 6 bases between. The CDR3 DNA sequence: TGTGCCAGCAGTCATAGATACGAGCAGTACTTC. The encoded protein is CASSHRYEQYF.

This chain connects TRBV12-3 or TRBV12-4 to TRBJ2-3; D may correspond to TRBD1 or TRBD2 (5 bases each). The V end was cut by 5 bases, the J end by 0 bases, with 18 bases between. The CDR3 is 17 residues long. The CDR3 here is CASSGTGTPTSTDTQYF. The DNA for the CDR3 is TGTGCCAGCAGTGGAACCGGGACCCCGACTAGCACAGATACGCAGTATTTT.

The gene calls are TRBV5-1 and TRBJ2-3, with D uncertain. V lost 0 bases to trimming and J lost 0 bases, with 11 bases between them. Germline assignment: CDR1 SGHRS and CDR2 YFSETQ. There are 16 residues in the CDR3. The chain's CDR3 is CASSLEKKASTDTQYF. As DNA, the CDR3 is TGCGCCAGCAGCTTGGAGAAGAAAGCTAGCACAGATACGCAGTATTTT.